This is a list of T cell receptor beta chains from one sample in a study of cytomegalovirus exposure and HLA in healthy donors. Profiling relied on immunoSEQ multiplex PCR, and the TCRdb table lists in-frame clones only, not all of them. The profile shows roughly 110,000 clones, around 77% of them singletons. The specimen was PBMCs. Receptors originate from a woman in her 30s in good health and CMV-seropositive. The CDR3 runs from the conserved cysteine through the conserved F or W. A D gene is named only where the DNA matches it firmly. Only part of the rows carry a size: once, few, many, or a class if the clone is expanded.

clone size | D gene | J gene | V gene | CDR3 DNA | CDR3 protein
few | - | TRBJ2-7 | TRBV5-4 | TGTGCCAGCAGCTTGTATCGCGAGCAGTACTTC | CASSLYREQYF
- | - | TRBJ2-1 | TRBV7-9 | TGTGCCAGCAGCTCAGGCCCAGCCCTCTCCTACAATGAGCAGTTCTTC | CASSSGPALSYNEQFF
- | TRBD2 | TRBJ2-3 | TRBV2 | TGTGCCAGCAGGAAGACTAGCGGGGGGGGTGATACGCAGTATTTT | CASRKTSGGGDTQYF
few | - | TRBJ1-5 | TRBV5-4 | TGTGCCAGCAGCTTGGGTGGCTCAGGGAATGAGCCCCAGCATTTT | CASSLGGSGNEPQHF
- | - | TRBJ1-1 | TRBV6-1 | TGTGCCAGCAGTGAAGCGCACATGAACACTGAAGCTTTCTTT | CASSEAHMNTEAFF
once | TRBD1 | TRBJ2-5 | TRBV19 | TGTGCCAGTATGGCATGGGGACAGGGGCAAGAGACCCAGTACTTC | CASMAWGQGQETQYF
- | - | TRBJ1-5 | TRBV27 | TGTGCCAGCAGTTTTACCCCAGTTCAGCCCCAGCATTTT | CASSFTPVQPQHF
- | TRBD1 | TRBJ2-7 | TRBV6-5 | TGTGCCAGCAGTTACGTACAGGGGGGCGAGCAGTACTTC | CASSYVQGGEQYF
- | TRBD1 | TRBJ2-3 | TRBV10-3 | TGTGCCATCAGCCGGGACAGGGAATCGGATACGCAGTATTTT | CAISRDRESDTQYF
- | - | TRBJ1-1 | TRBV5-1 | TGCGCCAGCAGCTTGTTGGGGACCGTCGGGAGTTCTAAAGCTTTCTTT | CASSLLGTVGSSKAFF
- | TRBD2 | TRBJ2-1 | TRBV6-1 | TGTGCCAGCAGGTCTCTAGCGGATGAATACAATGAGCAGTTCTTC | CASRSLADEYNEQFF
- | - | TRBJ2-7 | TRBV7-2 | TGTGCCAGCAGTCCAGGGGGGTACCAATCCTACGAGCAGTACTTC | CASSPGGYQSYEQYF
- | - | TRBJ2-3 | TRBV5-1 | TGCGCCAGCAGCTTGGGGGCCCCGGGACTCCCAGCTGGTACGCAGTATTTT | CASSLGAPGLPAGTQYF
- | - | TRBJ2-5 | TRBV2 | TGTGCCAGCAGTGAGAGTTGGGAGACCCAGTACTTC | CASSESWETQYF
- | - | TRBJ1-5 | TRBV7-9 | TGTGCCAGCAGCTCGGACGGGAACAATCAGCCCCAGCATTTT | CASSSDGNNQPQHF
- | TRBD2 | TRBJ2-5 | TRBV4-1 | TGCGCCAGCAGCCAAGTCTTCCCTAGCGGGGGTTCCGTTGGTGGGACCCAGTACTTC | CASSQVFPSGGSVGGTQYF
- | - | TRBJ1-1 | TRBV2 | TGTGCCAGCAGGGGGGACATAAACACTGAAGCTTTCTTT | CASRGDINTEAFF
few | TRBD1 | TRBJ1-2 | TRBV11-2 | TGTGCCAGCAGCGAAGGACAGGGGTATGGCTACACCTTC | CASSEGQGYGYTF
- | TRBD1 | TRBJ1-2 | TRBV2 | TGTGCCAGCAGTGGCGGGACAGGGGCAAGGTATGGCTACACCTTC | CASSGGTGARYGYTF
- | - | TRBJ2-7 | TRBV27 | TGTGCCAGCAGGGTAATTGGAGCTGACGAGCAGTACTTC | CASRVIGADEQYF
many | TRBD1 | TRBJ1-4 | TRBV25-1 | TGTGCCAGCAGTGCCCGGACAGGGGGTGAGACTAATGAAAAACTGTTTTTT | CASSARTGGETNEKLFF
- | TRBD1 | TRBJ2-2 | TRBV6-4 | TGTGCCAGCAGTGCCGGGACAGGGGACACCGGGGAGCTGTTTTTT | CASSAGTGDTGELFF
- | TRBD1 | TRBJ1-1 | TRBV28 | TGTGCCAGCAGTCAGTGGGACAGGGGGTCCCTGAACACTGAAGCTTTCTTT | CASSQWDRGSLNTEAFF
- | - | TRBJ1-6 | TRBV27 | TGTGCCAGCAGTACCCCACCCGGTACAGGATCGTCACCCCTCCACTTT | CASSTPPGTGSSPLHF
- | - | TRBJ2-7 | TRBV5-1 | TGCGCCAGCAGCTTTTCGGGAAGCTCCTACGAGCAGTACTTC | CASSFSGSSYEQYF
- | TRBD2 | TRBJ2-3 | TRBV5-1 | TGCGCCAGCAACAGGGGACTAGCGGTTTCTACTGATACGCAGTATTTT | CASNRGLAVSTDTQYF
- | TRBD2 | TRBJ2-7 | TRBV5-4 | TGTGCCAGCAGCTTACTAGCGGGGAGGTCCTACGAGCAGTACTTC | CASSLLAGRSYEQYF